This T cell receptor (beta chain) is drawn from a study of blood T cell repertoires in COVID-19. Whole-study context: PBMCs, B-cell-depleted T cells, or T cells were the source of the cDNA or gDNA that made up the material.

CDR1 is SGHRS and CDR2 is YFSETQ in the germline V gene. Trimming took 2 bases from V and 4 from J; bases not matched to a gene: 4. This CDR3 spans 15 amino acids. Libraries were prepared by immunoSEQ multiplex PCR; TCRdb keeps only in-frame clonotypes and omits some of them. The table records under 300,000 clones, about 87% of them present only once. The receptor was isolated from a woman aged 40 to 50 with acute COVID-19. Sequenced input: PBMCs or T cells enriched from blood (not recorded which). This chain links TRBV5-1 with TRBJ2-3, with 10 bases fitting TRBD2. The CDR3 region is CASSLLAGNADTQYF. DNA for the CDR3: TGCGCCAGCAGCTTACTAGCGGGGAATGCAGATACGCAGTATTTT.